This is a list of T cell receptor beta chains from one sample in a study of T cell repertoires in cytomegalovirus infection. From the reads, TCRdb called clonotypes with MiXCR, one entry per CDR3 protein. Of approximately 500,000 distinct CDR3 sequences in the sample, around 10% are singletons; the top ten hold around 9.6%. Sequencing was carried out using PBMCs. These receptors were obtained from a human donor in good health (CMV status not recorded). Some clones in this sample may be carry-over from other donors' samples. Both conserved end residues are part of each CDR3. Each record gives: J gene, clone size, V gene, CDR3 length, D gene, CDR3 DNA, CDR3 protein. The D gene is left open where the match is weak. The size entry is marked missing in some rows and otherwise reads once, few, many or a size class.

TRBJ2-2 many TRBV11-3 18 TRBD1 TGTGCCAGCAGCTTAGGGAGGACAGGGGGCTCCAACACCGGGGAGCTGTTTTTT CASSLGRTGGSNTGELFF
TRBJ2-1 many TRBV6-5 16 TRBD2 TGTGCCAGCAGCCGGGGCCTAGCGGGAGACTACAATGAGCAGTTCTTC CASSRGLAGDYNEQFF
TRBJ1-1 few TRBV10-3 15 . TGTGCCATCATGGGGGACGCCCGGGGGAACACTGAAGCTTTCTTT CAIMGDARGNTEAFF
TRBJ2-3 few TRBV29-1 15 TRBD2 TGCAGCGTTGCCGTGACTAGCGGGAGCCCAGATACGCAGTATTTT CSVAVTSGSPDTQYF
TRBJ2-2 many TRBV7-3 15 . TGTGCCAGCAGCCCTACGTCGGGGGCGCCCGGGGAGCTGTTTTTT CASSPTSGAPGELFF
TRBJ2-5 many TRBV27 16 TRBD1 TGTGCCAGCAGTGTAGGACAGGGGGATTTAGCGGAGACCCAGTACTTC CASSVGQGDLAETQYF
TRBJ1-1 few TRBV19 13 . TGTGCCAGTACCACCAGGATGAACACTGAAGCTTTCTTT CASTTRMNTEAFF
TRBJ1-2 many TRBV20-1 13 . TGCAGTGCTACTATGGGGGGTAACTATGGCTACACCTTC CSATMGGNYGYTF
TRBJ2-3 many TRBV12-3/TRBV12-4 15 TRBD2 TGTGCCAGCAGTTCAGCGGGGGGGCTGACAGATACGCAGTATTTT CASSSAGGLTDTQYF
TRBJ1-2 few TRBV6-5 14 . TGTGCCAGCAGGAGGACAGCCAGAAACTATGGCTACACCTTC CASRRTARNYGYTF
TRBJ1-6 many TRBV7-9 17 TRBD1 TGTGCCAGCGGTTGGGACAGGGGTGGTCCGAGGAGCTCACCCCTCCACTTT CASGWDRGGPRSSPLHF
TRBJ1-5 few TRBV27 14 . TGTGCCAGCAGTCAAAAGGGGAGCAATCAGCCCCAGCATTTT CASSQKGSNQPQHF
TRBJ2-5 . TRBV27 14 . TGTGCCAGCAGTTTATCGAAGGCGCAAGAGACCCAGTACTTC CASSLSKAQETQYF
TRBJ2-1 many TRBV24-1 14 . TGTGCCACCAGTGATTTGATGGGGGGCAATGAGCAGTTCTTC CATSDLMGGNEQFF
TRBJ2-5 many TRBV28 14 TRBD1 TGTGCCAGCAGTTTATTACAGGGGGAAGAGACCCAGTACTTC CASSLLQGEETQYF
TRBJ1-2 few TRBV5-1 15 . TGCGCCAGCAGCTTGGAAAGTGAAGTGATCGGTGGCTACACCTTC CASSLESEVIGGYTF
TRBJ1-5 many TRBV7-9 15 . TGTGCCAGCAGCTCGATGGGCCCCGACGTTCAGCCCCAGCATTTT CASSSMGPDVQPQHF
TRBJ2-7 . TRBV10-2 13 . TGCGCCAGCAGTGAGGCAGGACTCTACGAGCAGTACTTC CASSEAGLYEQYF
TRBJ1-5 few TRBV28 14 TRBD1 TGTGCCAGCCGGGACAGTGATTTCAATCAGCCCCAGCATTTT CASRDSDFNQPQHF
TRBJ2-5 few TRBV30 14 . TGTGCCTGGAGCCCATCGGGGTTCGGAGAGACCCAGTACTTC CAWSPSGFGETQYF
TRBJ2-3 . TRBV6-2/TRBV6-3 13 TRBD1 TGTGCCAGCCGGGACAGCCGCACAGATACGCAGTATTTT CASRDSRTDTQYF
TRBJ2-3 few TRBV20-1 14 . TGCAGTGCTAGAAGGCTAGCTAGCACAGATACGCAGTATTTT CSARRLASTDTQYF
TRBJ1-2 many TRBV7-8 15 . TGTGCCAGCAGCTTAGAGGGGGGGGGATCCGCCCTCTACACCTTC CASSLEGGGSALYTF
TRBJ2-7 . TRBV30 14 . TGTGCCTGGGCCAGGGACGGAAGCTCCTACGAGCAGTACTTC CAWARDGSSYEQYF
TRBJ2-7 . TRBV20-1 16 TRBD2 TGCAGTGCGCCCGACAGGAGCGGGAGGGCCTCAAACGAGCAGTACTTC CSAPDRSGRASNEQYF
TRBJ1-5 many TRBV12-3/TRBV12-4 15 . TGTGCCAGCAGTTTAAATATGGGGGGAGGTCAGCCCCAGCATTTT CASSLNMGGGQPQHF
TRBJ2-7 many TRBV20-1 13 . TGCAGTGCTAGAAGAGGTCTCGGGTACGAGCAGTACTTC CSARRGLGYEQYF
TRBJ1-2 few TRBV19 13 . TGTGCCAGTAGTAACCGACGGATGTATGGCTACACCTTC CASSNRRMYGYTF